Listed here are 25 T cell receptor beta chains from one sample, sequenced in a study of blood T cell repertoires in COVID-19. Produced via immunoSEQ multiplex PCR; TCRdb's table is partial and in-frame only. Among about 170,000 clones, around 90% were seen once, and the ten largest hold 2% to 2.5%. The material sequenced was peripheral blood. The source is a man aged 45-65 years who had recovered from COVID-19.

This rearrangement joins TRBV7-7 to TRBJ2-1; TRBD2 is a possible D gene (6 bases). The germline gives CDR1 SSHAT, CDR2 FNYEAQ (reference sequence). V lost 5 bases and J 6 bases, leaving 17 bases between the germline ends. The CDR3 has 15 amino acids. CDR3 in amino acids: CASSPLPGAPNEQFF. Here the CDR3 DNA reads TGTGCCAGCAGCCCTTTGCCGGGAGCCCCCAATGAGCAGTTCTTC.

The rearrangement links TRBV30 to TRBJ1-3; TRBD1 might be the D (5 bases). The CDR3 runs 15 residues. Between the trimmed V and J ends, which lost 1 base and 2 bases, there was a span of 12 bases. In germline, CDR1 is GTSNPN, CDR2 SVGIG (reference sequence). The CDR3 DNA is TGTGCCTGGAGTGACAGGTCTTTAACTGGAAACACCATATATTTT. This encodes CAWSDRSLTGNTIYF.

This clone showed up just a few times. This sequence joins TRBV5-4 and TRBJ1-4, with unresolved D. The CDR3 runs to 13 residues. V lost 4 bases, J lost 5 bases, and 9 bases lay in between. The V gene's germline CDR1 is SGHNT and CDR2 YYREEE (reference sequence). CDR3 residues: CASSAKPNEKLFF. In nucleotides, the CDR3 is TGTGCCAGCAGCGCTAAACCCAATGAAAAACTGTTTTTT. The full variable domain, with the rest looked up from reference TRBV5-4 and TRBJ1-4, is ETGVTQSPTHLIKTRGQQVTLRCSSQSGHNTVSWYQQALGQGPQFIFQYYREEENGRGNFPPRFSGLQFPNYSSELNVNALELDDSALYLCASSAKPNEKLFFGSGTQLSVL.

The rearrangement links TRBV7-2 to TRBJ2-7, with D perhaps matching TRBD1 (5 bases). Germline loops: CDR1 SGHTA, CDR2 FQGNSA. V was pared by 1 base and J by 4 bases, with 11 bases between. This CDR3 is built from 14 residues. This CDR3 reads CASSLVWQGYEQYF. The CDR3 DNA reads as TGTGCCAGCAGCTTAGTTTGGCAGGGATACGAGCAGTACTTC.

This rearrangement joins TRBV7-8 to TRBJ2-7, with 7 bases matching TRBD2. CDR3 length: 15 residues. Germline V gene data show CDR1 as SGHVS and CDR2 as FQNEAQ. The V segment lost 3 bases and the J segment 0 bases; nucleotides outside the gene matches: 5. This CDR3 reads CASSFSGPSSYEQYF. The DNA for the CDR3 is TGTGCCAGCAGCTTTAGCGGGCCTAGCTCCTACGAGCAGTACTTC.

The rearrangement links TRBV11-2 to TRBJ2-7, with 10 bases matching TRBD1. Germline lookup yields CDR1 SGHAT and CDR2 FQNNGV. J was trimmed by 1 base and V by 0 bases; bases with no gene match: 3. This CDR3 has 16 amino acids. The CDR3 region is CASSLEGDRGSYEQYF. The DNA of the CDR3 is TGTGCCAGCAGCTTAGAGGGGGACAGGGGTTCCTACGAGCAGTACTTC. Full variable domain (outside the CDR3, taken from reference TRBV11-2 and TRBJ2-7): EAGVAQSPRYKIIEKRQSVAFWCNPISGHATLYWYQQILGQGPKLLIQFQNNGVVDDSQLPKDRFSAERLKGVDSTLKIQPAKLEDSAVYLCASSLEGDRGSYEQYFGPGTRLTVT.

This rearrangement joins TRBV7-6 to TRBJ2-7; TRBD1 agrees at 7 bases. The CDR3 consists of 13 residues. The V gene's germline CDR1 is SGHVS and CDR2 FNYEAQ. Trimming cost V 2 bases and J 4 bases; bases outside gene matches: 2. For the CDR3, the DNA is TGTGCCAGCAGCTTAAACAGGGGTTACGAGCAGTACTTC. Protein: CASSLNRGYEQYF.

This clone came up once. CDR3 region: CASSRENLLAGGPSGTDTQYF. CDR3 bases: TGTGCCAGCAGCCGGGAAAACTTACTAGCGGGAGGGCCATCGGGCACAGATACGCAGTATTTT. The chain carries TRBV4-2 and TRBJ2-3; 13 bases agree with TRBD2. There are 21 residues in the CDR3. Trimming cost V 4 bases and J 1 base; bases outside gene matches: 17. Germline V gene sequence: CDR1 LGHNA, CDR2 YNFKEQ.

CDR3 region: CASSQGGTELPIYNEQFF. CDR3 in DNA: TGTGCCAGCAGCCAAGGGGGGACAGAGCTACCGATTTACAATGAGCAGTTCTTC. The rearrangement links TRBV3-1 (or the pseudogene TRBV3-2) to TRBJ2-1; 7 bases are shared with TRBD1. Germline CDR1 is LGHDT and CDR2 is YNNKEL (reference sequence). Losses at the gene ends were 1 base for V and 4 bases for J; bases not matched to a gene: 13. This CDR3 contains 18 residues.

The chain recombines TRBV4-1 with TRBJ1-3; perhaps TRBD1 as D (5 bases). The CDR3 totals 15 residues. Germline V gene lookup returns CDR1 MGHRA and CDR2 YSYEKL. V dropped 0 bases and J dropped 4 bases, with 10 bases sitting between them. CDR3 sequence (DNA): TGCGCCAGCAGCCAAGATTCAGGGCCCGGAAACACCATATATTTT. Translating it yields CASSQDSGPGNTIYF.

The rearrangement uses TRBV7-3 and TRBJ2-7; D gene uncertain. V lost 2 bases and J lost 0, with 8 bases in between. Germline CDR1 reads SGHTA; CDR2 reads FQGTGA. The CDR3 runs to 14 residues. The CDR3 bases are TGTGCCAGCAGCTTAGGGCCCCGCTCCTACGAGCAGTACTTC. This gives the protein CASSLGPRSYEQYF.

CDR3 DNA sequence: TGTGCCAGTAGTCCGGGGTCCTATGGCTACACCTTC. Its translation: CASSPGSYGYTF. The rearrangement links TRBV19 to TRBJ1-2; D unclear. Per germline, CDR1 LNHDA and CDR2 SQIVND (reference sequence). V lost 5 bases to trimming and J lost 4 bases, with 8 bases between them. CDR3 length: 12 amino acids.

This chain uses TRBV28 with TRBJ1-2; TRBD1 aligns across 8 bases. V gave up 6 bases and J gave up 4 bases; unmatched junction bases: 10. CDR1 and CDR2 from the germline V gene are MDHEN and SYDVKM. The CDR3 is 15 residues long. This CDR3 is CASRTDRGWGYGYTF. CDR3 nucleotides: TGTGCCAGCAGGACCGACAGGGGTTGGGGCTATGGCTACACCTTC.

The chain joins TRBV5-5 to TRBJ1-2; D gene ambiguous. The CDR3 has 13 residues. Trimming cost V 4 bases and J 7 bases, with 14 bases left between them. Germline loops: CDR1 SGHKS, CDR2 YYEKEE (reference sequence). CDR3 loop: CASSLLRQSGYTF. For the CDR3, the DNA is TGTGCCAGCAGCCTACTCCGACAATCTGGCTACACCTTC.

The gene calls are TRBV27 and TRBJ1-5, with 8 positions matching TRBD1. With 6 bases clipped from V and 2 bases from J, the junction kept 6 bases outside the gene matches. Germline-derived CDR1 and CDR2 are MNHEY and SMNVEV (reference sequence). The CDR3 runs 15 residues. This CDR3 is CASSLGQGGNQPQHF. CDR3 nucleotides: TGTGCCAGCAGCTTAGGACAGGGCGGCAATCAGCCCCAGCATTTT.

The chain joins TRBV11-2 to TRBJ2-2; unclear D gene. Deletions cut 5 bases from V and 6 bases from J, with 10 bases between. The CDR3 is made up of 13 amino acids. Germline V gene sequence: CDR1 SGHAT, CDR2 FQNNGV. CDR3 loop: CASSLVSAGELFF. As DNA, the CDR3 is TGTGCCAGCAGCCTAGTCTCGGCCGGGGAGCTGTTTTTT.

The chain is built from TRBV5-1 and TRBJ2-3; 8 bases match TRBD2. The CDR3 covers 14 residues. V was clipped by 2 bases and J by 5 bases; unmatched bases: 4. The germline V gene encodes CDR1 SGHRS and CDR2 YFSETQ. This CDR3 is CASSLTGGRDTQYF. The CDR3 DNA follows: TGCGCCAGCAGCTTAACGGGAGGGAGAGATACGCAGTATTTT.

V usage is TRBV15 and J usage is TRBJ2-7, with 11 bases lining up with TRBD1. The CDR3 is 16 amino acids. The J segment lost 3 bases and the V segment lost 4 bases, leaving 8 bases of the junction unmatched. CDR1 LNHNV and CDR2 YYDKDF come from the germline V gene (reference sequence). CDR3 sequence (DNA): TGTGCCACCAGCAATACCGGGACAGGGGGTTACTACGAGCAGTACTTC. Its translation: CATSNTGTGGYYEQYF.

This chain links TRBV7-3 with TRBJ2-6; 12 bases map to TRBD1. There are 20 residues in the CDR3. Germline V CDR1 and CDR2: SGHTA, FQGTGA. The trim removed 5 bases at V and 2 bases at J, leaving 13 bases unmatched. This chain's CDR3 is CASSAKGQGAFTPGANVLTF. In DNA form, the CDR3 reads TGTGCCAGCAGCGCGAAGGGACAGGGGGCGTTTACTCCTGGGGCCAACGTCCTGACTTTC.

J is TRBJ1-1 and V is TRBV4-3; no clear D. V lost 5 bases and J 1 base, leaving 11 bases between the germline ends. Germline lookup yields CDR1 LGHNA and CDR2 YSLEER. CDR3 length: 14 residues. As DNA, the CDR3 is TGCGCCAGCAGCATCTTCGGTGGGAACACTGAAGCTTTCTTT. As protein: CASSIFGGNTEAFF.

The rearrangement joins TRBV6-6 to TRBJ1-5; 11 nucleotides line up with TRBD1. J lost 7 bases, V lost 5 bases, and 10 bases had no gene match. Germline V gives CDR1 MNHNY, CDR2 SVGAGI (reference sequence). The CDR3 covers 16 residues. In DNA, the CDR3 is TGTGCCAGCAGTACCCCGGACAGGGGGCCTCGGCAGCCCCAGCATTTT. It is translated as CASSTPDRGPRQPQHF.

This chain links TRBV5-8 with TRBJ1-1; unclear D gene. Germline V CDR1 and CDR2: SGHTS, YDEGEE. V lost 2 bases and J 1 base, leaving 12 bases between the germline ends. The CDR3 loop spans 15 amino acids. The CDR3 coding sequence is TGTGCCAGCAGCTTATACCACATCTCGAACACTGAAGCTTTCTTT. It codes for CASSLYHISNTEAFF.

CDR3 nucleotides: TGTGCCAGCAGTACCGGGACAGGGCTCCCAGATACGCAGTATTTT. It translates to CASSTGTGLPDTQYF. The chain joins TRBV6-2 or TRBV6-3 to TRBJ2-3; 9 bases match TRBD1. There are 15 residues in the CDR3. Trimming at V came to 5 bases and at J to 4 bases, leaving 7 bases not matched to a gene. Germline assignment: CDR1 MNHEY and CDR2 SVGEGT.

V and J are TRBV7-2 and TRBJ1-2; 7 nucleotides agree with TRBD1. The J segment lost 0 bases and the V segment lost 9 bases, leaving 10 bases of the junction unmatched. CDR1 and CDR2 from the germline V gene are SGHTA and FQGNSA. The CDR3 spans 15 residues. The CDR3 DNA is TGTGCCAGTTCTCCCGCTGGGACAGCTAACTATGGCTACACCTTC. It encodes CASSPAGTANYGYTF.

The sample holds one count of this clone. The genes are TRBV20-1 and TRBJ2-1, with TRBD2 matching over 8 bases. Losses at the gene ends were 3 bases for V and 3 bases for J; bases not matched to a gene: 7. Germline lookup yields CDR1 DFQATT and CDR2 SNEGSKA (reference sequence). The CDR3 runs 15 residues. The CDR3 nucleotides read TGCAGTGCTAGTCCTCTAGCGGGCCACTACAATGAGCAGTTCTTC. This encodes CSASPLAGHYNEQFF.